The T cell receptor beta chain under discussion was sequenced for a study of cytomegalovirus exposure and HLA in healthy donors. General study points: With DRB1 most and HLA-C fewest, TCR association rates differed between HLA loci in a later analysis. It was fewer than 200 TCR beta chains that were listed as cytomegalovirus-associated. Exclusion applied to some V segments, including TRBV6-2 and TRBV6-3, as they were indistinguishable. After further analysis at a later stage, under 20,000 TCR beta sequences were associated with HLA alleles at 0.05 false discovery rate.

Remarks on this clone: Its antigen remains unidentified.

Trimming removed 5 bases from V and 0 bases from J, with 11 bases in between. Per germline, CDR1 SNHLY and CDR2 FYNNEI. CDR3 length: 15 amino acids. Use of 60 Vbeta and 13 Jbeta primers characterized the PCR. Generated by immunoSEQ multiplex PCR, the TCRdb table keeps only in-frame clones and is missing some. The table lists around 150,000 clones, approximately 78% of them singletons. The TCR was taken from a girl aged 2-10 years in good health and CMV-seropositive. The specimen sequenced was PBMCs. V usage is TRBV2 and J usage is TRBJ1-5; D is undetermined. CDR3 DNA: TGTGCCAGCAGTCTGGCCCTCGCTAGCAATCAGCCCCAGCATTTT. This gives the protein CASSLALASNQPQHF.